These 12 T cell receptor beta chains were all obtained from the same sample, sequenced in a study of cytomegalovirus exposure and HLA in healthy donors. Primers: 60 Vbeta forward and 13 Jbeta reverse. Here immunoSEQ multiplex PCR was the method, and the copy in TCRdb shows in-frame clones only, minus some. The sample yields 100,000 to 150,000 clones, about 80% seen once. Sample: PBMCs. The source is a woman in her forties or fifties in good health and CMV-seropositive.

The chain employs TRBV5-1 and TRBJ2-2, with D perhaps TRBD2 (7 bases). Germline assignment: CDR1 SGHRS and CDR2 YFSETQ. With 3 bases removed from V and 4 bases from J, the gap between germline ends came to 13 bases. The CDR3 sequence is 15 residues long. CDR3 sequence (DNA): TGCGCCAGCAGCTCCGGGGGGACATCCACCGGGGAGCTGTTTTTT. Amino acid sequence: CASSSGGTSTGELFF.

This chain links TRBV27 with TRBJ2-3; 8 nucleotides match TRBD2. Germline V lookup: CDR1 MNHEY, CDR2 SMNVEV (reference sequence). The CDR3 spans 15 residues. J lost 5 bases, V lost 8 bases, and 12 bases had no gene match. The CDR3: CASSMDGRARDTQYF. CDR3 nucleotide sequence: TGTGCCAGCTCCATGGACGGGAGGGCCCGAGATACGCAGTATTTT.

The CDR3 region is CASSLAGGSSYEQYF. The CDR3 DNA reads TGTGCCAGCAGCTTAGCGGGAGGGAGCTCCTACGAGCAGTACTTC. V is TRBV5-4 and J is TRBJ2-7, with 10 bases identical to TRBD2. The CDR3 extends over 15 amino acids. The germline gives CDR1 SGHNT, CDR2 YYREEE (reference sequence). The V gene end was trimmed by 2 bases and the J gene end by 0 bases; junction bases not matched to a gene: 2.

V and J are TRBV29-1 and TRBJ2-7; maybe TRBD1 (6 bases). This CDR3 is 14 amino acids long. Per the germline V gene, CDR1 is SQVTM and CDR2 is ANQGSEA. With 7 bases removed from V and 9 bases from J, the gap between germline ends came to 25 bases. CDR3 sequence (DNA): TGCAGCGCTGTACCCCAGGGACAAGGGAGCTGGCAGTACTTC. Its translation is CSAVPQGQGSWQYF.

This chain connects TRBV7-2 to TRBJ2-7; 12 nucleotides agree with TRBD1. This CDR3 spans 16 amino acids. Germline V gives CDR1 SGHTA, CDR2 FQGNSA. V was clipped by 1 base and J by 3 bases; unmatched bases: 4. The CDR3: CASSLGGTGGFYEQYF. Here the CDR3 DNA reads TGTGCCAGCAGCTTAGGTGGGACAGGGGGCTTCTACGAGCAGTACTTC.

The chain recombines TRBV4-3 with TRBJ2-4; 10 nucleotides agree with TRBD2. There are 17 residues in the CDR3. CDR1 is LGHNA, CDR2 YSLEER, per germline. Trimming took 0 bases from V and 9 from J; bases not matched to a gene: 11. The CDR3 region has the DNA TGCGCCAGCAGCCAAGATCCAGCGGGGGGGCCCGGCAGCATTCAGTACTTC. This encodes CASSQDPAGGPGSIQYF.

This clone turned up a few times. The chain uses TRBV7-2 and TRBJ2-3, with 8 bases fitting TRBD2. Germline-derived CDR1 and CDR2 are SGHTA and FQGNSA. The V and J ends lost 3 bases and 6 bases, in that order; junction bases with no gene match: 5. This CDR3 contains 14 residues. The CDR3, as DNA: TGTGCCAGCAGCTTTATACGGGAGGGGGATACGCAGTATTTT. It is translated as CASSFIREGDTQYF.

V and J are TRBV7-8 and TRBJ2-5; maybe TRBD2 (5 bases). Trimming removed 2 bases from V and 1 base from J, with 11 bases in between. CDR1 is SGHVS and CDR2 is FQNEAQ in the germline V gene. The CDR3 is 15 amino acids. The DNA of the CDR3 is TGTGCCAGCAGCTTATTTATCCGGGGCCAAGAGACCCAGTACTTC. Translated: CASSLFIRGQETQYF.

The chain uses TRBV7-9 and TRBJ1-4; no firm D call. This CDR3 has 14 amino acids. V lost 1 base, J lost 7 bases, and 10 bases lay in between. Germline values: CDR1 SEHNR, CDR2 FQNEAQ (reference sequence). For the CDR3, the DNA is TGTGCCAGCAGCTTAGTACAGACCCGTGAAAAACTGTTTTTT. Translated, it gives CASSLVQTREKLFF. Filled out from reference TRBV7-9 and TRBJ1-4, the complete variable domain reads DTGVSQNPRHKITKRGQNVTFRCDPISEHNRLYWYRQTLGQGPEFLTYFQNEAQLEKSRLLSDRFSAERPKGSFSTLEIQRTEQGDSAMYLCASSLVQTREKLFFGSGTQLSVL.

The V gene is TRBV6-1, the J gene TRBJ1-1; D ambiguous. Germline loops: CDR1 MNHNS, CDR2 SASEGT. V shed 2 bases and J shed 7 bases, with 8 bases lying between them. This CDR3 is 12 amino acids long. The CDR3 region has the DNA TGTGCCAGCAGTGAATACTCCATTGAAGCTTTCTTT. Translating it yields CASSEYSIEAFF.

The rearrangement links TRBV6-5 to TRBJ1-2; D ambiguous. V was pared by 6 bases and J by 2 bases, with 4 bases between. This CDR3 spans 11 amino acids. Per germline, CDR1 MNHEY and CDR2 SVGAGI. The CDR3 DNA reads TGTGCCAGCAGATCAAACTATGGCTACACCTTC. Residues: CASRSNYGYTF.

This clone showed up just a few times. This chain joins TRBV29-1 and TRBJ1-2; possibly TRBD1 for D (6 bases). Germline V gene data show CDR1 as SQVTM and CDR2 as ANQGSEA. The CDR3 has 14 amino acids. V was trimmed by 3 bases and J by 7 bases, leaving 18 bases between them. CDR3 in DNA: TGCAGCGTTGATGAAGAAGGCGCGGGGGCTGGCTACACCTTC. Translated: CSVDEEGAGAGYTF.